This T cell receptor (beta chain) was found in a study of cytomegalovirus exposure and HLA in healthy donors. Study-wide results and caveats: In a later analysis, compared with equally common non-associated chains, HLA-associated beta chains were more expanded. An analysis that came later showed most CMV-associated TCR beta chains appearing HLA-restricted. In a later analysis, specific HLA alleles were associated with 15,000 to 20,000 TCR beta sequences at a 0.05 false discovery rate.

Trimming took off 1 base at V and 9 bases at J, with 7 bases between the two ends. The CDR3 totals 12 residues. Germline V gene lookup returns CDR1 PRHDT and CDR2 FYEKMQ (reference sequence). The primer mix had 60 Vbeta and 13 Jbeta primers. Sequenced by immunoSEQ multiplex PCR; TCRdb stores in-frame clones only, minus some. The table records 150,000 to 190,000 clones, around 82% of them present only once. To note about this clone: Antigen specificity is unknown.

Sequenced material: PBMCs. This chain joins TRBV13 and TRBJ2-1, with D possibly being TRBD1 (5 bases). This sequence was found in a woman in her 50s in good health and CMV-seropositive. CDR3: CASSLARAEQFF. Here the CDR3 DNA reads TGTGCCAGCAGCTTAGCCAGGGCTGAGCAGTTCTTC.